This T cell receptor beta chain was sequenced during a study of Tregs in tolerant kidney transplant recipients. Broader study findings: Few patients were studied, so findings need validation in larger groups.

The nonmyeloablative bone marrow transplants came from related graft donors, with transient mixed chimerism. In the case of this clone: Its antigen is still unknown.

Clones were sequenced by immunoSEQ multiplex PCR, and TCRdb holds only the in-frame ones, with some missing. The table lists about 23,000 clones. The receptor was derived from a human patient who received a combined kidney and bone marrow transplant. The T cells may come from the graft donor. The specimen comprised CD4+ T cells from blood (PBMCs), sampled 6 months after the transplant.

The CDR3 protein is CASSAQGGGTEAFF. CDR3 DNA, as far as it was read: TGTGCCAGCTCAGCCCAGGGAGGCGGCACTGAA. The gene calls are TRBV18 and TRBJ1-1; D perhaps matches TRBD1 (5 bases). The read ends 3 residues shy of where the CDR3 ends; the end is completed using the germline J gene. CDR1 and CDR2 from the germline V gene are KGHSH and LQKENI. The CDR3 is 14 amino acids. The ends were cut back, 5 bases at V and 4 bases at J, with 14 bases in the middle.